One sample yielded the 17 T cell receptor beta chains listed below, sequenced in a study of blood T cell repertoires in COVID-19. The assay was immunoSEQ multiplex PCR, and TCRdb's table has in-frame clones only and misses some. Of 280,000 or so clones in the sample, 90% were seen once. Sequencing was done on a sample of PBMCs or T cells enriched from blood (not recorded which). These receptors all stem from a woman younger than 30 with acute COVID-19.

V and J are TRBV7-8 and TRBJ2-1; 12 bases align to TRBD2. The germline CDR1 and CDR2 sequences are SGHVS and FQNEAQ. J gave up 4 bases and V 1 base, and 5 bases lay outside the gene matches. CDR3 length: 17 amino acids. The CDR3 protein is CASSLGGTSGPYNEQFF. DNA of the CDR3: TGTGCCAGCAGCTTAGGGGGGACTAGCGGGCCTTACAATGAGCAGTTCTTC.

The J gene is TRBJ2-7, the V gene TRBV7-8; 8 nucleotides agree with TRBD1. The germline CDR1 and CDR2 sequences are SGHVS and FQNEAQ. J lost 0 bases, V lost 4 bases, and 8 bases had no gene match. The length of the CDR3 is 16 residues. In DNA form, the CDR3 reads TGTGCCAGCAGCTCCCCGGAAGGGACAGGCTCCTACGAGCAGTACTTC. This gives the protein CASSSPEGTGSYEQYF.

The V call is TRBV4-3, the J call TRBJ2-1; 9 bases align to TRBD1. V was clipped by 5 bases and J by 3 bases; unmatched bases: 5. The CDR3 sequence is 15 residues long. The germline V gene encodes CDR1 LGHNA and CDR2 YSLEER. DNA for the CDR3: TGCGCCAGCAGCTCAGGGACAGGGATCTACAATGAGCAGTTCTTC. As protein: CASSSGTGIYNEQFF.

The rearrangement uses TRBV4-3 and TRBJ2-7, with 11 bases aligning to TRBD2. CDR3 length: 15 residues. J was trimmed by 3 bases and V by 4 bases; bases with no gene match: 5. Germline CDR1 LGHNA, CDR2 YSLEER. The CDR3 region has the DNA TGCGCCAGCAGCCGTGGGACTAGCGGAATCTACGAGCAGTACTTC. This translates into CASSRGTSGIYEQYF.

This CDR3 is CASSQYQETQYF. DNA for the CDR3: TGTGCCAGCAGTCAGTACCAAGAGACCCAGTACTTC. V usage is TRBV9 and J usage is TRBJ2-5; D gene unclear. Germline lookup yields CDR1 SGDLS and CDR2 YYNGEE. The CDR3 length is 12 residues. V was clipped by 5 bases and J by 0 bases, with 5 bases between them.

The V call is TRBV19, the J call TRBJ1-3; D not certain. Looked up from germline, CDR1 is LNHDA and CDR2 is SQIVND (reference sequence). This CDR3 has 13 residues. With 7 bases removed from V and 0 bases from J, the gap between germline ends came to 7 bases. As DNA, the CDR3 is TGTGCCAGTAACCGGGGCTCTGGAAACACCATATATTTT. Translation: CASNRGSGNTIYF.

The V and J genes are TRBV7-9 and TRBJ2-1, with D tentatively TRBD1 (5 bases). Germline CDR1 and CDR2: SEHNR and FQNEAQ (reference sequence). V gave up 1 base and J gave up 3 bases, with 13 bases separating them. This CDR3 comprises 16 residues. DNA for the CDR3: TGTGCCAGCAGCTTAGGTCCCTCAGGGCGCTACAATGAGCAGTTCTTC. Its protein product is CASSLGPSGRYNEQFF.

The chain combines TRBV28 with TRBJ2-5, with D possibly TRBD2 on 5 matching bases. CDR1 MDHEN and CDR2 SYDVKM come from the germline V gene. Trimming took 6 bases from V and 7 from J, leaving 15 bases between them. The CDR3 runs 13 residues. The CDR3 loop reads CASSPHGMGTQYF. The CDR3 nucleotides read TGTGCCAGCAGCCCCCACGGGATGGGGACCCAGTACTTC. Looking up the rest from reference TRBV28 and TRBJ2-5 gives the full variable domain: DVKVTQSSRYLVKRTGEKVFLECVQDMDHENMFWYRQDPGLGLRLIYFSYDVKMKEKGDIPEGYSVSREKKERFSLILESASTNQTSMYLCASSPHGMGTQYFGPGTRLLVL.

A note on this clone: Other nucleotide sequences from this sample produce the same CDR3. The V call is TRBV9, the J call TRBJ1-6; no reliable D call. Germline V lookup: CDR1 SGDLS, CDR2 YYNGEE. The CDR3 extends over 13 amino acids. Deletions cut 0 bases from V and 7 bases from J, with 5 bases between. For the CDR3, the DNA is TGTGCCAGCAGCGTAGACTCCAATTCACCCCTCCACTTT. Residues: CASSVDSNSPLHF.

The chain uses TRBV28 and TRBJ1-4, with TRBD1 identical over 7 bases. The CDR3 is made up of 14 amino acids. CDR1 is MDHEN, CDR2 SYDVKM, per germline. The V gene end was trimmed by 7 bases and the J gene end by 8 bases; junction bases not matched to a gene: 10. Here the CDR3 reads CASTWGARGEKLFF. The CDR3 region has the DNA TGTGCCAGCACCTGGGGGGCCAGGGGGGAAAAACTGTTTTTT.

The rearrangement links TRBV7-2 to TRBJ1-6, with a weak D call TRBD1 (5 bases). The V and J ends lost 5 bases and 7 bases respectively, with 12 bases between them. The CDR3 runs 14 residues. Germline V CDR1 and CDR2: SGHTA, FQGNSA. The CDR3 loop reads CASSPTASNSPLHF. CDR3 coding DNA: TGTGCCAGCAGCCCGACAGCTTCGAATTCACCCCTCCACTTT.

V is TRBV27 and J is TRBJ2-7; a weak D match, TRBD2 (6 bases). CDR1 is MNHEY, CDR2 SMNVEV, per germline (reference sequence). Trimming cost V 5 bases and J 0 bases, with 8 bases left between them. The CDR3 spans 13 residues. CDR3 protein: CASSDGSSYEQYF. Here the CDR3 DNA reads TGTGCCAGCAGTGACGGGAGCTCCTACGAGCAGTACTTC.

The chain carries TRBV15 and TRBJ2-1, with 11 nucleotides matching TRBD2. Germline CDR1 is LNHNV and CDR2 is YYDKDF (reference sequence). The CDR3 is made up of 17 amino acids. V trimming: 1 base; J trimming: 6 bases; junction bases outside the gene matches: 8. The CDR3 bases are TGTGCCACCAGCAGAGGACCACTAGCGGGAGTGGGCAATGAGCAGTTCTTC. As protein: CATSRGPLAGVGNEQFF.

J is TRBJ2-5 and V is TRBV9, with 11 bases identical to TRBD2. The ends lost 3 bases at V and 0 bases at J; junction bases unmatched: 7. The CDR3 extends over 17 amino acids. Germline CDR1 SGDLS, CDR2 YYNGEE. The CDR3, as DNA: TGTGCCAGCAGCGGCCAAGGGACTAGCGGATACCAAGAGACCCAGTACTTC. Its protein is CASSGQGTSGYQETQYF.

This rearrangement joins TRBV23-1 to TRBJ2-7; D perhaps matches TRBD1 (6 bases). TRBV23-1 is given ORF status, its function remaining uncertain. V dropped 1 base and J dropped 3 bases, with 13 bases sitting between them. The CDR3 is made up of 15 amino acids. CDR3 coding DNA: TGCGCCAGCAGTCAATGCGACAGGTACAACTACGAGCAGTACTTC. It yields the protein CASSQCDRYNYEQYF.

This clone was counted only a few times. V gene TRBV11-1 combines with J gene TRBJ2-3, with TRBD2 identical over 11 bases. This CDR3 has 16 residues. Germline V gene data show CDR1 as SGHAT and CDR2 as FQDESV (reference sequence). J gave up 6 bases and V 1 base, and 6 bases lay outside the gene matches. CDR3 bases: TGTGCCAGCAGCTTAGTAGCGGGAGGGCTCTGGGATACGCAGTATTTT. This sequence encodes CASSLVAGGLWDTQYF.

This clone has more than one count but fewer than ten. The chain uses TRBV6-4 and TRBJ2-1, with 10 positions matching TRBD1. V lost 5 bases to trimming and J lost 7 bases; unmatched junction nucleotides: 8. Germline V lookup: CDR1 MRHNA, CDR2 SNTAGT. The CDR3 has 15 amino acids. CDR3 sequence: CASSPGTGELNEQFF. In nucleotides, the CDR3 is TGTGCCAGCAGTCCCGGGACAGGGGAATTAAATGAGCAGTTCTTC.